What follows describes a single TCR beta chain. Antigen specificity is unknown. The junction departs from germline at one end; a sequencing error may be responsible. The CDR3 contains 14 residues. Per germline, CDR1 SGHNT and CDR2 YYREEE (reference sequence). Assay used: immunoSEQ multiplex PCR; TCRdb lists only in-frame clones, some missing. The sample has about 14,000 clones; around 50% are singletons. This sample is part of a study of radiation and T cells in renal cell carcinoma. Findings of the study overall: Irradiated tumors held more dominant CDR3 motifs than control tumors.

The treatment was: treatment-naive control, cytoreductive nephrectomy. Control tumors came from treatment-naive patients without prior radiation. This rearrangement joins TRBV5-4 to TRBJ1-2; D is ambiguous. This clonotype was sampled from a man over 45 with renal cell carcinoma. The material sequenced was tumor tissue, taken from a patient whose treatment was nephrectomy without radiotherapy. Written as DNA, the CDR3 is TGTGCCAGCAGCCTCAGTAACGCTAACCATGGCTACACCTTC. Its protein product is CASSLSNANHGYTF.